This TCR beta chain was sequenced in a study of T cells after yellow fever vaccination. The sample holds a few counts of this clonotype. Its antigen is not known. General observations from the study: Contamination of FACS-sorted repertoires by abundant clonotypes from the bulk population could occur. The secondary response was weaker but peaked faster, day 5 versus 15. Boosting was followed by the reappearance of most primary-vaccination clones (just under 97% CD4, under 90% CD8).

TCRdb fed the 5' RACE reads into MiXCR, producing one record per CDR3 protein. This sample has about 150,000 distinct CDR3 sequences, with roughly 6.7% found just once. V lost 2 bases and J lost 3, with 13 bases in between. The CDR3 extends over 15 amino acids. Germline CDR1 and CDR2: GTSNPN and SVGIG (reference sequence). The rearrangement links TRBV30 to TRBJ2-2; D assignment may be TRBD1 or TRBD2 (6 bases each). The TCR was taken from a man aged 25 to 40 who received the YFV17D yellow fever vaccine. Sample: CD4+ T cells sorted from PBMCs, taken 10 days after the yellow fever booster vaccination. The CDR3 DNA sequence: TGTGCCTGGAGTTCACAGGGACTTCACACCGGGGAGCTGTTTTTT. As protein: CAWSSQGLHTGELFF.